These T cell receptor beta chains were read from a single sample in a study of T cell responses to AZD1222 COVID-19 vaccine. The repertoire was sequenced with immunoSEQ multiplex PCR; TCRdb's copy has only in-frame clones and lacks some. The top ten hold over 2.5% of the sample, which has about 130,000 clones, roughly 90% seen once. The sample was peripheral blood, taken on day 0 of AZD1222 vaccination. The receptors here all came from an adult in good health. Each CDR3 is given with its conserved first and last residue. D genes are given only for firm matches. Clone size is not always given. Where it is, it says once, few, many or a class for expanded clones.

>TRBJ2-3|.|TRBV5-6|.
TGTGCCAGCAGCCTGTGGGTAACCTCGACAGATACGCAGTATTTT
CASSLWVTSTDTQYF
>TRBJ2-3|.|TRBV25-1|TRBD2
TGTGCCAGCAGTCGCCGGCTAGCGGGAGGGCGCACAGATACGCAGTATTTT
CASSRRLAGGRTDTQYF
>TRBJ1-4|.|TRBV4-1|.
TGCGCCAGCAGCCAAGCGGGCCCAGGGGTTAATGAAAAACTGTTTTTT
CASSQAGPGVNEKLFF
>TRBJ2-7|few|TRBV4-1|TRBD2
TGCGCCAGCAGCCAAGTCCGACTAGCGGCAACCTACGAGCAGTACTTC
CASSQVRLAATYEQYF
>TRBJ2-2|once|TRBV19|TRBD2
TGTGCCAGTAGTATACCGGGACTAGCGGGAGTGAACACCGGGGAGCTGTTTTTT
CASSIPGLAGVNTGELFF
>TRBJ2-5|.|TRBV2|.
TGTGCCAGCAGTGGCCAAGAGACCCAGTACTTC
CASSGQETQYF
>TRBJ1-1|.|TRBV29-1|.
TGCAGCGGCCAGGAGACATGGGGCACTGAAGCTTTCTTT
CSGQETWGTEAFF
>TRBJ2-5|.|TRBV7-9|.
TGTGCCAGCAGGCCGCGAAGCTCGGAAGAGACCCAGTACTTC
CASRPRSSEETQYF
>TRBJ1-1|.|TRBV18|TRBD1
TGTGCCAGCTCACCACTTAACAGGGGGGGGGACACTGAAGCTTTCTTT
CASSPLNRGGDTEAFF
>TRBJ2-2|.|TRBV29-1|.
TGCACCACGACGACGAACACCGGGGAGCTGTTTTTT
CTTTTNTGELFF
>TRBJ1-1|.|TRBV5-1|TRBD1
TGCGCCAGCAGCTTGGGGCCAGGGGGCACGAACACTGAAGCTTTCTTT
CASSLGPGGTNTEAFF
>TRBJ1-1|.|TRBV6-1|.
TGTGCCAGCAGTGAACAATACACTGAAGCTTTCTTT
CASSEQYTEAFF
>TRBJ1-2|.|TRBV7-9|.
TGTGCCAGCAGCTTCAAGGGAGACGACTATGGCTACACCTTC
CASSFKGDDYGYTF
>TRBJ1-2|.|TRBV4-3|.
TGCGCCAGCAGCCAAGATGATCGGGGCCCCTATGGCTACACCTTC
CASSQDDRGPYGYTF
>TRBJ2-2|.|TRBV5-6|.
TGTGCCAGCAGCTTCCGTTACACCGGGGAGCTGTTTTTT
CASSFRYTGELFF
>TRBJ1-5|.|TRBV30|.
TGTGCCTGGAGTGTACACGGGAAAGGGGCCCAGCCCCAGCATTTT
CAWSVHGKGAQPQHF
>TRBJ2-7|once|TRBV10-3|TRBD1
TGTGCCATCAGTACAACCGGAAGGGGACAGGGATCCTACGAGCAGTACTTC
CAISTTGRGQGSYEQYF
>TRBJ2-7|.|TRBV18|.
TGTGCCAGCTCACCACCGGGTTGGAAACACGAGCAGTACTTC
CASSPPGWKHEQYF
>TRBJ1-4|.|TRBV5-6|TRBD1
TGTGCCAGCAGCCTAAGGGACAGGGTGGCTAATGAAAAACTGTTTTTT
CASSLRDRVANEKLFF
>TRBJ2-7|.|TRBV6-1|.
TGTGCCAGCAGTGACCCTGATTTGTCCTACGAGCAGTACTTC
CASSDPDLSYEQYF
>TRBJ1-1|.|TRBV18|.
TGTGCCAGCTCACCGGTCATGACAAACACTGAAGCTTTCTTT
CASSPVMTNTEAFF
>TRBJ2-3|.|TRBV12-5|TRBD2
TGTGCTAGTGGACCTAGCGGGATGACAGATACGCAGTATTTT
CASGPSGMTDTQYF
>TRBJ1-5|.|TRBV27|.
TGTGCCAGTAGTCCCCAGTCCCAGGCGGGCAATCAGCCCCAGCATTTT
CASSPQSQAGNQPQHF
>TRBJ1-5|once|TRBV30|.
TGTGCCTGGGGAGACGGGAGAAATCAGCCCCAGCATTTT
CAWGDGRNQPQHF
>TRBJ1-1|few|TRBV18|TRBD1
TGTGCCAGCTCACCGACAGGGGGTGACACTGAAGCTTTCTTT
CASSPTGGDTEAFF
>TRBJ2-3|.|TRBV24-1|.
TGTGCCACCAGTGATACGGGACCTAGCACAGATACGCAGTATTTT
CATSDTGPSTDTQYF
>TRBJ2-2|.|TRBV10-2|TRBD1
TGCGCCACCCTTGGGACAGGGGAGGACACCGGGGAGCTGTTTTTT
CATLGTGEDTGELFF
>TRBJ1-1|once|TRBV7-6|TRBD1
TGTGCCAGCAGCTTACAGGGGGCAATGACTGAAGCTTTCTTT
CASSLQGAMTEAFF
>TRBJ2-2|once|TRBV9|TRBD1
TGTGCCAGCAGCGCAGCCGGGACAGCGAACACCGGGGAGCTGTTTTTT
CASSAAGTANTGELFF
>TRBJ2-7|.|TRBV7-9|.
TGTGCCAGCACCAAATACCCACGGGGACCCTCCTACGAGCAGTACTTC
CASTKYPRGPSYEQYF
>TRBJ1-1|.|TRBV7-9|TRBD1
TGTGCCAGCAGCCCGACCCCGTGGACAGGGCCTATAATGAACACTGAAGCTTTCTTT
CASSPTPWTGPIMNTEAFF
>TRBJ2-1|.|TRBV10-2|TRBD1
TGCGCCAGCAGGACAGGGTCGCCCTACAATGAGCAGTTCTTC
CASRTGSPYNEQFF
>TRBJ2-3|few|TRBV27|.
TGTGCCAGCGCTCTTGGGCTAGCGAGGGATACGCAGTATTTT
CASALGLARDTQYF
>TRBJ2-2|.|TRBV9|.
TGTGCCAGCAGCGCCCTCCAAGGAGCGAACACCGGGGAGCTGTTTTTT
CASSALQGANTGELFF
>TRBJ2-7|.|TRBV6-5|.
TGTGCCAGCAGTTACTCCCGGGGCCCACCCTACGAGCAGTACTTC
CASSYSRGPPYEQYF
>TRBJ1-6|once|TRBV6-5|.
TGTGCCAGCAGTTACTCGGTCCGGCAGGGGAATTCACCCCTCCACTTT
CASSYSVRQGNSPLHF
>TRBJ2-7|.|TRBV11-3|TRBD1
TGTGCCAGCAGCCCACAGGGGGCCTTATACGAGCAGTACTTC
CASSPQGALYEQYF
>TRBJ2-1|.|TRBV3-1/TRBV3-2|TRBD1
TGTGCCAGCAGCCAAGCGGGACAGGGAGTACAGTTCTTC
CASSQAGQGVQFF
>TRBJ1-3|.|TRBV5-1|.
TGCGCCAGCAGCTTATCCCTCCCGGGGTCTGGAAACACCATATATTTT
CASSLSLPGSGNTIYF
>TRBJ1-2|.|TRBV7-9|.
TGTGCCAGCAGCCCCACGGACACCTTC
CASSPTDTF
>TRBJ1-5|.|TRBV9|.
TGTGCCAGCAGCGTAGGGGGAGACACCAATCAGCCCCAGCATTTT
CASSVGGDTNQPQHF
>TRBJ1-1|.|TRBV7-9|.
TGTGCCAGCAGCTTTCGTCTGGGGGACCCGAACACTGAAGCTTTCTTT
CASSFRLGDPNTEAFF
>TRBJ1-2|.|TRBV19|.
TGTGCCAGTAGTTTTCACTATGGCTACACCTTC
CASSFHYGYTF
>TRBJ1-6|.|TRBV27|.
TGTGCCAGCAGTCCCTATTCACCCCTCCACTTT
CASSPYSPLHF
>TRBJ2-2|.|TRBV6-6|.
TGTGCCAGCGGACCACCGACCACCGGGGAGCTGTTTTTT
CASGPPTTGELFF
>TRBJ1-1|.|TRBV5-4|.
TGTGCCAGCAGCCTCCCCTTGGCGAGGAACACTGAAGCTTTCTTT
CASSLPLARNTEAFF
>TRBJ2-7|.|TRBV30|.
TGTGCCTGGAGTGGAGGTGCGCAGTACGAGCAGTACTTC
CAWSGGAQYEQYF